This T cell receptor beta chain was recorded in a study of T cell responses to AZD1222 COVID-19 vaccine. As for the study in general: Second-dose intervals of approximately 4 or approximately 12 weeks were pooled. Study-wide results and caveats: Regions 160-218 and 743-854 dominated among vaccine-associated CD4 TCRs spanning spike. Spike-specific TCRs gained breadth and depth after people received two AZD1222 doses. Epitopes outside B.1.351 and B.1.1.7 mutated regions reportedly drew nearly half of spike TCRs.

With regard to this clone: The antigen is unknown.

The V gene's germline CDR1 is MNHEY and CDR2 SVGAGI. CDR3 length equals 13 residues. V lost 5 bases and J 2 bases, leaving 9 bases between the germline ends. Measured with immunoSEQ multiplex PCR; TCRdb has only the in-frame clones, and not every one. The sample contains 90,000 to 100,000 clones, about 89% of which appear only once. Specimen: peripheral blood, collected on day 0 of AZD1222 vaccination. The rearrangement links TRBV6-5 to TRBJ2-5; D possibly corresponds to TRBD1 (6 bases). This TCR was sampled from an adult in good health. As DNA, the CDR3 is TGTGCCAGCAGTCGGACAGAACAAGAGACCCAGTACTTC. Amino acids: CASSRTEQETQYF.